Listed below are T cell receptor beta chains from one sample, sequenced in a study of T cell changes during pregnancy in multiple sclerosis. Method: immunoSEQ multiplex PCR; TCRdb's copy keeps in-frame clones and lacks some. This sample carries 57,000 or so clones, around 90% of them seen once, and the ten largest clones take over 1.5%. The specimen comprised peripheral blood, sampled in the first trimester of pregnancy. The receptor set was obtained from a female donor with multiple sclerosis, enrolled in a pregnancy study. Each CDR3 is given with its conserved first and last residue. Fields, in order: CDR3 protein, V gene, J gene, clone size. Clone size is stated in some rows and not others, as once, few, many or a class when expanded.

cdr3_aa: CASSIGSGSSYEQYF
v_call: TRBV19
j_call: TRBJ2-7
clone_size: NA

cdr3_aa: CASSLRGNQETQYF
v_call: TRBV5-1
j_call: TRBJ2-5
clone_size: NA

cdr3_aa: CASSFPSQETQYF
v_call: TRBV5-4
j_call: TRBJ2-5
clone_size: once

cdr3_aa: CASSLTSASGEAFF
v_call: TRBV28
j_call: TRBJ1-1
clone_size: medium-sized

cdr3_aa: CASSLGGLDEQYF
v_call: TRBV7-6
j_call: TRBJ2-7
clone_size: NA

cdr3_aa: CASSTWRLASEQYF
v_call: TRBV6-5
j_call: TRBJ2-7
clone_size: NA

cdr3_aa: CASSYSSYEQYF
v_call: TRBV5-6
j_call: TRBJ2-7
clone_size: NA

cdr3_aa: CASSVELAGVLEQYF
v_call: TRBV9
j_call: TRBJ2-7
clone_size: NA

cdr3_aa: CASSPNTGFQETQYF
v_call: TRBV6-1
j_call: TRBJ2-5
clone_size: NA

cdr3_aa: CASSSPGLAKNIQYF
v_call: TRBV28
j_call: TRBJ2-4
clone_size: NA

cdr3_aa: CASSPTGSDTQYF
v_call: TRBV14
j_call: TRBJ2-3
clone_size: NA

cdr3_aa: CSVAQGNIQYF
v_call: TRBV29-1
j_call: TRBJ2-4
clone_size: NA

cdr3_aa: CASSSPRGGSPYEQYF
v_call: TRBV19
j_call: TRBJ2-7
clone_size: NA

cdr3_aa: CASSPGLAGGGEQFF
v_call: TRBV7-2
j_call: TRBJ2-1
clone_size: NA

cdr3_aa: CASATNSGELFF
v_call: TRBV28
j_call: TRBJ2-2
clone_size: NA

cdr3_aa: CAIRPDNTDTQYF
v_call: TRBV10-3
j_call: TRBJ2-3
clone_size: NA

cdr3_aa: CASSLQGSAGELFF
v_call: TRBV19
j_call: TRBJ2-2
clone_size: NA

cdr3_aa: CASSPKTGTGVQPQHF
v_call: TRBV27
j_call: TRBJ1-5
clone_size: NA

cdr3_aa: CASSLTSASQETQYF
v_call: TRBV5-1
j_call: TRBJ2-5
clone_size: NA

cdr3_aa: CASSPSTGQPYGYTF
v_call: TRBV18
j_call: TRBJ1-2
clone_size: few

cdr3_aa: CASSQDQVMRTEAFF
v_call: TRBV4-1
j_call: TRBJ1-1
clone_size: NA

cdr3_aa: CASRRERITYEQYF
v_call: TRBV28
j_call: TRBJ2-7
clone_size: NA

cdr3_aa: CASSPQGVNTEAFF
v_call: TRBV19
j_call: TRBJ1-1
clone_size: NA

cdr3_aa: CASSLAGGTNYGYTF
v_call: TRBV5-1
j_call: TRBJ1-2
clone_size: NA

cdr3_aa: CASSSGQQNTEAFF
v_call: TRBV5-4
j_call: TRBJ1-1
clone_size: NA

cdr3_aa: CASRASTGHNEQFF
v_call: TRBV11-2
j_call: TRBJ2-1
clone_size: once

cdr3_aa: CASSESGPNTEAFF
v_call: TRBV19
j_call: TRBJ1-1
clone_size: NA

cdr3_aa: CASTYTDTQYF
v_call: TRBV6-5
j_call: TRBJ2-3
clone_size: NA

cdr3_aa: CASSFDTGKAQPQHF
v_call: TRBV7-2
j_call: TRBJ1-5
clone_size: once

cdr3_aa: CASSPTSGSFSYEQYF
v_call: TRBV7-2
j_call: TRBJ2-7
clone_size: NA

cdr3_aa: CASSVHNSGYNEQFF
v_call: TRBV11-2
j_call: TRBJ2-1
clone_size: NA

cdr3_aa: CASTPQGYSNQPQHF
v_call: TRBV19
j_call: TRBJ1-5
clone_size: NA

cdr3_aa: CASSSTGGFTEAFF
v_call: TRBV28
j_call: TRBJ1-1
clone_size: few

cdr3_aa: CASSQEDGPNYSGANVLTF
v_call: TRBV4-2
j_call: TRBJ2-6
clone_size: once

cdr3_aa: CASRPSSGISYNEQFF
v_call: TRBV5-1
j_call: TRBJ2-1
clone_size: NA

cdr3_aa: CASSYDLNRKNTEAFF
v_call: TRBV21-1
j_call: TRBJ1-1
clone_size: NA

cdr3_aa: CASSFPRDASGSSYEQYF
v_call: TRBV28
j_call: TRBJ2-7
clone_size: once

cdr3_aa: CASSSGGVRGYTF
v_call: TRBV5-1
j_call: TRBJ1-2
clone_size: NA

cdr3_aa: CASSLPGRGSYEQYF
v_call: TRBV11-2
j_call: TRBJ2-7
clone_size: NA

cdr3_aa: CASTNTGETDREGNTEAFF
v_call: TRBV10-1
j_call: TRBJ1-1
clone_size: once

cdr3_aa: CASSLGASSLDLYEQYF
v_call: TRBV7-9
j_call: TRBJ2-7
clone_size: NA

cdr3_aa: CASSQDLTPDYEQYF
v_call: TRBV4-3
j_call: TRBJ2-7
clone_size: NA

cdr3_aa: CASSQAGSGNTIYF
v_call: TRBV4-3
j_call: TRBJ1-3
clone_size: NA

cdr3_aa: CASSIGGVDNEQFF
v_call: TRBV19
j_call: TRBJ2-1
clone_size: NA

cdr3_aa: CASSLTGTGAGDTQYF
v_call: TRBV7-2
j_call: TRBJ2-3
clone_size: few

cdr3_aa: CASSVPKSSGRADNTQYF
v_call: TRBV9
j_call: TRBJ2-3
clone_size: NA

cdr3_aa: CASSLAGAWETQYF
v_call: TRBV5-1
j_call: TRBJ2-5
clone_size: NA

cdr3_aa: CASSAQGEEQFF
v_call: TRBV5-1
j_call: TRBJ2-1
clone_size: NA

cdr3_aa: CASSTRQGVTDTQYF
v_call: TRBV5-6
j_call: TRBJ2-3
clone_size: once

cdr3_aa: CASSQEPGLAKNIQYF
v_call: TRBV4-2
j_call: TRBJ2-4
clone_size: once

cdr3_aa: CASSIRLAGGLNEQFF
v_call: TRBV19
j_call: TRBJ2-1
clone_size: NA

cdr3_aa: CASSIAPREYEQFF
v_call: TRBV19
j_call: TRBJ2-1
clone_size: NA

cdr3_aa: CASRGTEETQYF
v_call: TRBV7-9
j_call: TRBJ2-5
clone_size: NA

cdr3_aa: CASSPAGGPYNEQFF
v_call: TRBV7-9
j_call: TRBJ2-1
clone_size: once